This T cell receptor (beta chain) was retrieved from a study of blood T cells in healthy people across ages (dated by TCRdb to about 2015). Context from the whole study: In model experiments, template switching captured about one uniquely barcoded TCR beta cDNA molecule for every two T cells. Using deep sequencing normalized with unique cDNA molecular identifiers, the study measured how TCR beta repertoire diversity changes with age. Four age groups were formed from the donors: young (average approximately 15 years), middle-aged (approximately 40), aged (62) and long-lived (more than 75). To avoid experimental bias, donors of different ages were distributed randomly across sequencing lanes. Using the same blood draw, the study looked at two additional independent replicas of 1 million unique cDNA reads for two donors, one aged 18 to 30 and the other aged 80 or older. Paper-wide results and their limitations: Because donor CMV infection status was unknown, age-related changes in expanded clonotypes were potentially confounded. A strong correlation was found between observed TCR beta diversity and the percentage of naive T cells measured by flow cytometry. Estimates of total diversity from one million sequenced T cells were regarded as lower bounds and underestimates. Compared with the aged group, the long-lived group had more naive CD4+ T cells, fewer expanded clones and increased TCR diversity, suggesting age selection. Because profiling used bulk unsorted PBMCs, naive and antigen-experienced compartments could not be compared conclusively. Observed TCR beta diversity per million T cells fell roughly linearly with age, and a significant reduction was already apparent by age about 36.

As regards this clonotype: What antigen it recognizes has not been identified. No much larger clone exists at a distance of one base, and base qualities are not known.

Including cysteine and phenylalanine, the CDR3 has 16 amino acids. Only the CDR3 DNA stays, 48 bases, in frame from base 1. Here V drops 5 bases and J drops 2 bases, and the junction holds 9 bases not matched to any gene. CDR1 and CDR2 are drawn from the germline V gene: MNHEY, SVGEGT. The donors were 40 or so Caucasian individuals from Russia, aged roughly 6 to 100 years, who were systemically healthy. Each donor gave about 9.7 milliliters of peripheral blood, drawn into EDTA-treated Vacutainer tubes. Ficoll-Paque density-gradient centrifugation was used to isolate PBMCs, with at least 7 million per sample. Trizol reagent was used to extract total RNA from the PBMCs, yielding at least 6 micrograms per sample. Naive CD45RAhigh/CD27high T cell percentages were measured by flow cytometry on a PBMC aliquot from every donor. The method was 5' RACE. TCRdb shows the sequencer as Illumina HiSeq 2500. A second PCR of roughly 6 to 11 cycles was run with a J-beta primer mix and a sample-barcoded 5' primer. A template-switch 5' adaptor carrying 12 random nucleotides introduced a unique molecular identifier onto each TCR beta cDNA molecule. Each sample yielded at least 2.5 million CDR3-containing paired-end reads. The Mint cDNA synthesis kit, primed by a TRBC-specific oligonucleotide, was used to synthesize first-strand cDNA from all RNA. Following uracil-DNA glycosylase treatment, all cDNA underwent a first 18-cycle PCR with the universal primers M1SS and BC2_uni_R. For the original study's pipeline: Each sample was normalized by randomly selecting 1 million high-quality reads, each carrying a distinct molecular identifier. Instead of being binned into consensus sequences, reads that shared molecular identifiers were thrown out. MiTCR, run with a Q25 quality threshold and the strictest error-elimination algorithm, handled CDR3 identification, clonotype clustering and error correction. Lower-bound total TCR beta diversity was estimated with a nonparametric unseen species model using Euler transformation. The public reads were quality trimmed at Q25 with fastp and then assembled into clones with MiXCR by TCRdb, keeping productive beta chains. Records with the same CDR3 protein are collapsed into one entry carrying the most frequent genes and DNA. The V and J calls were not made by the authors but by TCRdb's processing. A total of approximately 290,000 distinct CDR3 sequences appear in this sample, 25% to 30% of them only once. Over 25% of the sample comes from the top ten.

The chain links TRBV6-2 or TRBV6-3 with TRBJ2-5, with TRBD2 identical over 9 junction bases. The sequence came from an older woman in good health. Sequencing used blood. The CDR3 region reads CASSRQLAGFQETQYF. The DNA sequence is as follows: TGTGCCAGCAGTCGTCAACTAGCGGGCTTTCAAGAGACCCAGTACTTC.